This T cell receptor (beta chain) was sequenced in a study of OX40 agonist ivuxolimab in advanced cancers. Sequencing used immunoSEQ multiplex PCR; TCRdb keeps in-frame clones, though not all of them. This table holds 55,000 to 75,000 clones, approximately 91% found once. This CDR3 is built from 15 residues. The V end was cut by 2 bases, the J end by 0 bases, with 11 bases between. Germline V gene lookup returns CDR1 MNHNS and CDR2 SASEGT. This sequence joins TRBV6-1 and TRBJ2-7; no definite D call. Sequences were derived from CD4+ or CD8+ T cells sorted from blood, sampled in a trial of the OX40 agonist ivuxolimab. The receptor was derived from an adult with an advanced solid tumor such as melanoma, head and neck, liver or kidney cancer. CDR3 bases: TGTGCCAGCAGTGAATTGAAGGGTATCTCCTACGAGCAGTACTTC. Encoded protein: CASSELKGISYEQYF.